The 8 T cell receptor beta chains below come from one sample, sequenced in a study of blood T cell repertoires in COVID-19. Sequencing used immunoSEQ multiplex PCR; TCRdb keeps in-frame clones, though not all of them. The data show around 200,000 clones, with 75% to 90% seen just once and 18% held by the top ten. Sequenced input: PBMCs or T cells enriched from blood (not recorded which). These receptors were taken from a man aged 35 to 55 who had recovered from COVID-19.

This chain uses TRBV9 with TRBJ2-1, with D perhaps matching TRBD2 (5 bases). Looked up from germline, CDR1 is SGDLS and CDR2 is YYNGEE. This CDR3 contains 13 residues. V shed 4 bases and J shed 7 bases, with 12 bases lying between them. The CDR3 DNA follows: TGTGCCAGCAGCCTCGGGATTGGTAATGAGCAGTTCTTC. Protein: CASSLGIGNEQFF.

The chain uses TRBV7-6 and TRBJ2-1; 10 nucleotides match TRBD2. The CDR3 has 19 residues. The V and J ends lost 2 bases and 5 bases, in that order; junction bases with no gene match: 15. Per the germline V gene, CDR1 is SGHVS and CDR2 is FNYEAQ. The chain's CDR3 is CASSLQLAGLTVTHNEQFF. CDR3 coding DNA: TGTGCCAGCAGCTTACAACTAGCGGGACTAACCGTAACCCACAATGAGCAGTTCTTC.

The V call is TRBV11-2, the J call TRBJ2-2; no definite D call. Trimming removed 6 bases at V and 0 bases at J, with 8 bases between. The CDR3 contains 14 residues. Germline assignment: CDR1 SGHAT and CDR2 FQNNGV. CDR3 bases: TGTGCCAGCAGTCCTTCTACGAACACCGGGGAGCTGTTTTTT. Protein: CASSPSTNTGELFF.

This chain links TRBV7-2 with TRBJ2-1, with D tentatively TRBD2 (5 bases). CDR3 length equals 16 residues. Germline assignment: CDR1 SGHTA and CDR2 FQGNSA. Trimming cost V 2 bases and J 0 bases, with 11 bases left between them. CDR3 loop: CASSLIAPSSYNEQFF. The CDR3 DNA sequence: TGTGCCAGCAGCTTAATAGCGCCGAGCTCCTACAATGAGCAGTTCTTC.

A few counts support this clone. The V call is TRBV3-1 (or the pseudogene TRBV3-2), the J call TRBJ2-7; TRBD1 agrees at 9 bases. Germline V gene data show CDR1 as LGHDT and CDR2 as YNNKEL (reference sequence). CDR3 length: 13 amino acids. V shed 7 bases and J 4 bases; nucleotides not matched to a gene: 5. CDR3 sequence reads: CASTDRGLYEQYF. The CDR3 DNA sequence: TGTGCCAGCACGGACAGGGGTCTTTACGAGCAGTACTTC.

CDR3 loop: CASSLRPPGQGHSPLHF. For the CDR3, the DNA is TGCGCCAGCAGCTTGCGTCCTCCGGGACAGGGTCATTCACCCCTCCACTTT. This sequence joins TRBV5-1 and TRBJ1-6, with 9 bases matching TRBD1. The CDR3 sequence is 17 residues long. V was pared by 1 base and J by 8 bases, with 10 bases of the junction left unmatched. The germline gives CDR1 SGHRS, CDR2 YFSETQ.

The V gene is TRBV2, the J gene TRBJ1-2; D uncertain. Looked up from germline, CDR1 is SNHLY and CDR2 is FYNNEI. The V end was cut by 7 bases, the J end by 2 bases, with 17 bases between. The CDR3 length is 15 residues. CDR3 bases: TGTGCCAGCAACTATAGGAGGACGGGGAACTATGGCTACACCTTC. Protein product: CASNYRRTGNYGYTF.

The chain joins TRBV20-1 to TRBJ2-7, with 15 bases aligning to TRBD2. The V segment lost 3 bases and the J segment 0 bases; nucleotides outside the gene matches: 6. The CDR3 runs to 17 residues. Germline V gene lookup returns CDR1 DFQATT and CDR2 SNEGSKA (reference sequence). The chain's CDR3 is CSASRTSGRALSYEQYF. CDR3 coding DNA: TGCAGTGCTAGTAGGACTAGCGGGAGGGCTCTCTCCTACGAGCAGTACTTC.